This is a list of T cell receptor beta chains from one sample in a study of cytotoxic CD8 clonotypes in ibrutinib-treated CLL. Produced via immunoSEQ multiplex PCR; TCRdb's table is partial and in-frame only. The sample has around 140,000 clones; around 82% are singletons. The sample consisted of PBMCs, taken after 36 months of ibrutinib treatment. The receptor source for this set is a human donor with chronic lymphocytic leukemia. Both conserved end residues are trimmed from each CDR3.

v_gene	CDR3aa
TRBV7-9	ASSKPEGADLRGYT
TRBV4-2	ASSQVTNSGNTIY
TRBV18	ASSPDRGRTEAF
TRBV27	ASSYSLSYEQY
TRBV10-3	AISDLGQGHEAF
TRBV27	ASSLGRGNNEQF
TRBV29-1	SVEVGDYGYT
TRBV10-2	ASQPPGLAERSSYEQY
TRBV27	ASSPLDLSYEQY
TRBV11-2	ASSLVLRGDYGYT
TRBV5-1	ASSFLGHTRTEAF
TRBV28	ASSFYTEAF
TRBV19	ASSLRQGYTEAF
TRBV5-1	ASSLGWGANTEAF
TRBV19	ASSIGVSSGANVLT
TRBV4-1	ASSQAGLYEQY
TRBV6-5	ASSYLSGYEQY
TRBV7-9	ASSLSSNTGELF
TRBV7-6	ASSARQGAYEQY
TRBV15	ATSRLQVFGEKLF
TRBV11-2	ASSLGGTAQETQY
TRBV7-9	ASSLYREYTEAF